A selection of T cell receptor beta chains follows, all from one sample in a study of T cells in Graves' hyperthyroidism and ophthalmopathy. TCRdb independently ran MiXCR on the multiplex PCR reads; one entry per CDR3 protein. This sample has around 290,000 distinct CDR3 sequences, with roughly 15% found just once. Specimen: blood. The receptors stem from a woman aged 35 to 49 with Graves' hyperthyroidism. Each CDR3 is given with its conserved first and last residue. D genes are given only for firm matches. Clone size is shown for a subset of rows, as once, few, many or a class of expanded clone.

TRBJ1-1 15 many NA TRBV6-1 CASRPPDRRDTEAFF TGTGCCAGCAGACCCCCGGACCGTAGGGACACTGAAGCTTTCTTT
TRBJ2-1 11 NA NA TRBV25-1 CASSEFNEQFF TGTGCCAGCAGTGAATTTAATGAGCAGTTCTTC
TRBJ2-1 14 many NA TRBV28 CASRGWGSYNEQFF TGTGCCAGCAGGGGATGGGGCTCCTACAATGAGCAGTTCTTC
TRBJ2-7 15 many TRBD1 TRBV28 CASSRMGTGLYEQYF TGTGCCAGCAGCCGAATGGGGACAGGACTATACGAGCAGTACTTC
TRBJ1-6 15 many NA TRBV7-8 CASSPKTGENSPLHF TGTGCCAGCAGCCCCAAAACAGGAGAGAATTCACCCCTCCACTTT
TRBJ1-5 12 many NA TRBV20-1 CSGAGPNQPQHF TGCAGTGGAGCAGGGCCAAATCAGCCCCAGCATTTT
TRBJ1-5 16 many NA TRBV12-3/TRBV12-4 CASSFVLGSGNQPQHF TGTGCCAGCAGTTTTGTCCTGGGATCAGGCAATCAGCCCCAGCATTTT
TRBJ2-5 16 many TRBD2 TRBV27 CASSPTLSGAVFTQYF TGTGCCAGCAGTCCCACCTTAAGCGGGGCGGTCTTCACCCAGTACTTC
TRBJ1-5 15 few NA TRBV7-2 CASSLGRASNQPQHF TGTGCCAGCAGCTTAGGGAGGGCCAGCAATCAGCCCCAGCATTTT
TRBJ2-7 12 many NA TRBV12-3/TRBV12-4 CASSLGYYEQYF TGTGCCAGCAGTTTAGGCTACTACGAGCAGTACTTC
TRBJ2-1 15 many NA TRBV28 CASSSSTRSYNEQFF TGTGCCAGCAGTTCATCTACTAGGTCCTACAATGAGCAGTTCTTC
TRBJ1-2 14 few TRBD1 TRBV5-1 CASSPGQANYGYTF TGCGCCAGCAGCCCGGGACAGGCCAACTATGGCTACACCTTC
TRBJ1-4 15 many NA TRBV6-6 CASSYRAATNEKLFF TGTGCCAGCAGTTACAGGGCTGCAACTAATGAAAAACTGTTTTTT
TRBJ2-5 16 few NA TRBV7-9 CASSLERRAPQETQYF TGTGCCAGCAGCTTAGAACGGCGGGCTCCCCAAGAGACCCAGTACTTC
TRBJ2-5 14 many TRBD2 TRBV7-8 CASSQTSVGETQYF TGTGCCAGCAGCCAGACTAGCGTTGGGGAGACCCAGTACTTC
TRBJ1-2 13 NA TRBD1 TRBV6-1 CASQTGVFYGYTF TGTGCCAGTCAGACAGGGGTATTCTATGGCTACACCTTC
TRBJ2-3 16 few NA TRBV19 CASSIGGGTFTDTQYF TGTGCCAGTAGTATAGGGGGCGGGACTTTCACAGATACGCAGTATTTT
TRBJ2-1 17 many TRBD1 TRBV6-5 CASSYGGQSAPVNEQFF TGTGCCAGCAGTTACGGGGGACAGTCGGCTCCCGTCAATGAGCAGTTCTTC
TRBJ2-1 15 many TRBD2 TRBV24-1 CATSFSGREPNEQFF TGTGCCACCAGTTTTAGCGGGAGGGAACCCAATGAGCAGTTCTTC
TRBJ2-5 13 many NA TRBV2 CASSAGTRETQYF TGTGCCAGCAGTGCCGGGACGCGGGAGACCCAGTACTTC
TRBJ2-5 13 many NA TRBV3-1 CASSQQLGETQYF TGTGCCAGCAGCCAACAGCTAGGGGAGACCCAGTACTTC
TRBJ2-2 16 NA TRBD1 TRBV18 CASSSGQGVFTGELFF TGTGCCAGCTCATCCGGACAGGGCGTCTTCACCGGGGAGCTGTTTTTT
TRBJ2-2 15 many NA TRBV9 CASSVALSGAGELFF TGTGCCAGCAGCGTAGCACTATCCGGGGCCGGGGAGCTGTTTTTT
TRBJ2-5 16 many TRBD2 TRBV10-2 CASSLTSGRSQETQYF TGCGCCAGCAGTCTGACTAGCGGGAGGTCCCAAGAGACCCAGTACTTC
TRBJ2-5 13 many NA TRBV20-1 CSALDLPQETQYF TGCAGTGCACTGGACCTACCACAAGAGACCCAGTACTTC
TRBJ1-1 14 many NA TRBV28 CASSFRGGRTEAFF TGTGCCAGCAGTTTTAGGGGGGGCCGGACTGAAGCTTTCTTT
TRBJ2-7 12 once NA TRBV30 CAWSATSYEQYF TGTGCCTGGAGTGCGACTAGCTACGAGCAGTACTTC
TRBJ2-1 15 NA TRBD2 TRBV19 CASSISREGRSEQFF TGTGCCAGTAGTATATCCCGGGAGGGCCGTAGTGAGCAGTTCTTC
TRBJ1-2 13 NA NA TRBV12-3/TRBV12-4 CASNLTANYGYTF TGTGCCAGCAATTTGACAGCGAACTATGGCTACACCTTC
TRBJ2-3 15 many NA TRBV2 CASLRLLASTDTQYF TGTGCCAGCCTCCGGCTTCTAGCGAGCACAGATACGCAGTATTTT
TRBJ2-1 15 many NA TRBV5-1 CASRPTGHGPNEQFF TGCGCCAGCAGGCCCACAGGTCACGGCCCCAATGAGCAGTTCTTC
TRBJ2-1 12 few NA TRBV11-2 CASSLRRNSQFF TGTGCCAGCAGCTTAAGGCGGAACTCGCAGTTCTTC
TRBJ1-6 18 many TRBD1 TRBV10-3 CAISEGLWDSSYNSPLHF TGTGCCATCAGTGAAGGACTCTGGGACAGCTCCTATAATTCACCCCTCCACTTT
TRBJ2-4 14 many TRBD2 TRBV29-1 CSVTGPGGPVIQYF TGCAGCGTTACCGGGCCGGGAGGGCCTGTCATTCAGTACTTC
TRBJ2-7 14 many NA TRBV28 CASLGFGLSYEQYF TGTGCCAGCCTAGGCTTCGGGCTATCCTACGAGCAGTACTTC
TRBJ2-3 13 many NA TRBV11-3 CASSLEGTTQQYF TGTGCCAGCAGCTTAGAGGGGACCACCCAGCAGTATTTT
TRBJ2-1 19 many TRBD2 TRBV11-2 CASSARTSGGARVYNEQFF TGTGCCAGCAGCGCCAGGACTAGCGGGGGGGCGAGGGTCTACAATGAGCAGTTCTTC
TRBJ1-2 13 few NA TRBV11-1 CASSSPHHYGYTF TGTGCCAGCAGCTCCCCCCACCACTATGGCTACACCTTC
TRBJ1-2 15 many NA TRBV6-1 CASRQTGIRIYGYTF TGTGCCAGCAGGCAAACAGGGATTCGGATCTATGGCTACACCTTC
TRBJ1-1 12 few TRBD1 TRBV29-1 CSAGFQGVVAFF TGCAGCGCCGGATTTCAGGGGGTCGTAGCTTTCTTT
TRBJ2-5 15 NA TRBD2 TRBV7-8 CASSPYGGGQETQYF TGTGCCAGCAGCCCCTACGGGGGGGGCCAAGAGACCCAGTACTTC
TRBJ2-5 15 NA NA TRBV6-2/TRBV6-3 CASSYRRWGEETQYF TGTGCCAGCAGTTATCGGAGGTGGGGGGAAGAGACCCAGTACTTC
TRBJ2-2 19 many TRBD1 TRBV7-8 CASSLLRRTGGANTGELFF TGTGCCAGCAGCTTACTTAGGCGGACAGGGGGCGCGAACACCGGGGAGCTGTTTTTT
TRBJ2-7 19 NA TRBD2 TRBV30 CAWSVGLGHTAGALYEQYF TGTGCCTGGAGTGTAGGTTTGGGACACACAGCGGGAGCCCTCTACGAGCAGTACTTC
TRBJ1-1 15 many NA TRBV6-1 CASSEIRIGGTEAFF TGTGCCAGCAGTGAAATAAGGATAGGGGGCACTGAAGCTTTCTTT